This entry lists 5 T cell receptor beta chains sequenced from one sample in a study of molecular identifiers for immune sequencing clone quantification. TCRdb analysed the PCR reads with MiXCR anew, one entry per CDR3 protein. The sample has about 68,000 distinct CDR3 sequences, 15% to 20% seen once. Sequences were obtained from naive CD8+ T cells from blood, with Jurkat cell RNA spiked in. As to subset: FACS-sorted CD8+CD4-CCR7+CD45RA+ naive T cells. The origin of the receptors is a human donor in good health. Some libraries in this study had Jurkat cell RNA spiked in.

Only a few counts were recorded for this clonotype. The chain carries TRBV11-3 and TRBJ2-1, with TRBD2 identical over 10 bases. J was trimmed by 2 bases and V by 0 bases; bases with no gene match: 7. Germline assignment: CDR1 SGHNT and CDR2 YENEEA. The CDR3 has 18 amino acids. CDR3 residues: CASSLESSGGRAYNEQFF. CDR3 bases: TGTGCCAGCAGCTTAGAGTCTAGCGGGGGCAGGGCCTACAATGAGCAGTTCTTC. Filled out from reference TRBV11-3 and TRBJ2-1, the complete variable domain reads EAGVVQSPRYKIIEKKQPVAFWCNPISGHNTLYWYLQNLGQGPELLIRYENEEAVDDSQLPKDRFSAERLKGVDSTLKIQPAELGDSAVYLCASSLESSGGRAYNEQFFGPGTRLTVL.

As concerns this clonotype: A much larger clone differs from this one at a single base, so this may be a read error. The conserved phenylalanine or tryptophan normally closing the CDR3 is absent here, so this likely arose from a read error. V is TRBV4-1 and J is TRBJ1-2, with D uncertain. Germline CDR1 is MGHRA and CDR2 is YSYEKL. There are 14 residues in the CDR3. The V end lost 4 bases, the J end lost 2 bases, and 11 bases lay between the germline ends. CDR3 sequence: CASSLRQENYGYTS. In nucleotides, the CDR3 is TGCGCCAGCAGCCTAAGGCAGGAGAACTATGGCTACACCTCC.

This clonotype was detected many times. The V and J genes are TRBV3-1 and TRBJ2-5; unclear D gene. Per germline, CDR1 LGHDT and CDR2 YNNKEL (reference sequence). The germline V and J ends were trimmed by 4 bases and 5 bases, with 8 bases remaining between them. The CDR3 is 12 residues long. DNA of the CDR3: TGTGCCAGCAGCCGCCTTGTGGAGACCCAGTACTTC. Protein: CASSRLVETQYF.

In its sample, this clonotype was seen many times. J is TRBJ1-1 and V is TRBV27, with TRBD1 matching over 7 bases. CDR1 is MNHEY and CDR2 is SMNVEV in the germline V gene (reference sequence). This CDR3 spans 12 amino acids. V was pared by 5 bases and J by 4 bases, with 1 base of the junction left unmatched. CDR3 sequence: CASSAGGTEAFF. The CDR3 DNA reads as TGTGCCAGCAGTGCAGGGGGCACTGAAGCTTTCTTT.

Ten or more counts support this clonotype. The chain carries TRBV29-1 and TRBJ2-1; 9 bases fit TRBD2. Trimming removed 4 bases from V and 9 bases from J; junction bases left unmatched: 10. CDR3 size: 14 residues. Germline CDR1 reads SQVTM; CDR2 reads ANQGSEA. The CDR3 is CSVVGGRASVEQFF. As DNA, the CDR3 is TGCAGCGTTGTGGGCGGGAGGGCCAGCGTTGAGCAGTTCTTC.